This entry features one T cell receptor (beta chain) sequence. The data originate from a study of technical replicates of blood from a few donors. Germline V gives CDR1 SGHRS, CDR2 YFSETQ. After removal of 5 bases from V and 5 bases from J, the junction contained 10 bases not matched to a gene. This CDR3 is 15 amino acids long. The data were produced by immunoSEQ multiplex PCR, yet TCRdb's version contains in-frame clones alone and is incomplete. The sample gives about 54,000 clones, roughly 94% of which show up once; roughly 0.22% is in the top ten. The material sequenced was T cells isolated from PBMCs. The chain combines TRBV5-1 with TRBJ2-7; 10 bases are a match to TRBD1. This TCR derives from a human donor in good health. The CDR3 region has the DNA TGCGCCAGCAGTTCCCGGGACAGGGGATTCCACGAGCAGTACTTC. Translation gives CASSSRDRGFHEQYF. The full variable domain, with the rest looked up from reference TRBV5-1 and TRBJ2-7, is KAGVTQTPRYLIKTRGQQVTLSCSPISGHRSVSWYQQTPGQGLQFLFEYFSETQRNKGNFPGRFSGRQFSNSRSEMNVSTLELGDSALYLCASSSRDRGFHEQYFGPGTRLTVT.